The 16 T cell receptor beta chains reported below all come from one sample, sequenced in a study of blood T cells in healthy people across ages. A second PCR of about 7 to 11 cycles used a sample-barcoded 5' primer and a J-beta primer mix. Each CDR3 protein is one row after TCRdb ran MiXCR on the 5' RACE reads. The data show about 780,000 distinct CDR3 sequences, 35% to 50% seen once. The material sequenced was blood. These receptor sequences come from an elderly man in good health.

The chain recombines TRBV6-6 with TRBJ2-7; TRBD2 agrees at 10 bases. The DNA end is a closer match to TRBJ2-5, so the J assignment may be wrong. This CDR3 contains 15 residues. CDR1 and CDR2 (germline): MNHNY, SVGAGI (reference sequence). The CDR3 DNA sequence: TGTGCCAGCAGTTACAGTAGCGGGGGGTTTGCGACCCAGTACTTC. The encoded protein is CASSYSSGGFATQYF.

Of note for this clonotype: It may be a read error: a sequence one base away is much more abundant. In DNA form, the CDR3 reads TGTGCCAGCAGCCCGCAGACAGGGCCAACCTACAATGGGCAGTTCTTC. This encodes CASSPQTGPTYNGQFF. The chain joins TRBV14 to TRBJ2-1, with 7 bases fitting TRBD1. Germline V lookup: CDR1 SGHDN, CDR2 FVKESK. This CDR3 contains 16 residues.

A few counts support this clonotype. J is TRBJ2-1 and V is TRBV6-1; TRBD2 agrees at 8 bases. The CDR3 spans 16 residues. V was clipped by 6 bases and J by 2 bases; unmatched bases: 9. Germline V lookup: CDR1 MNHNS, CDR2 SASEGT. The CDR3 protein is CASSRTTSGPYNEQFF. The CDR3 region has the DNA TGTGCCAGCAGCAGGACCACTAGCGGACCCTACAATGAGCAGTTCTTC.

V is TRBV20-1 and J is TRBJ2-3; maybe TRBD2 (6 bases). The length of the CDR3 is 14 residues. CDR1 is DFQATT, CDR2 SNEGSKA, per germline (reference sequence). With 1 base removed from V and 0 bases from J, the gap between germline ends came to 8 bases. This chain's CDR3 is CSARGGVSTDTQYF. The CDR3 DNA follows: TGCAGTGCTAGAGGCGGGGTTAGCACAGATACGCAGTATTTT.

In its sample, this clonotype was seen many times. V gene TRBV7-2 combines with J gene TRBJ2-7; 8 nucleotides align to TRBD2. CDR3 size: 14 residues. Germline V gene sequence: CDR1 SGHTA, CDR2 FQGNSA. The trim removed 5 bases at V and 4 bases at J, leaving 7 bases unmatched. In nucleotides, the CDR3 is TGTGCCAGCAGCGAGTTAGCGGGAACTTACGAGCAGTACTTC. Translated: CASSELAGTYEQYF.

This clonotype was recorded a few times. The chain recombines TRBV7-3 with TRBJ2-3, with a tentative D call TRBD2 (5 bases). Trimming removed 3 bases at V and 5 bases at J, with 15 bases between. CDR3 length: 15 amino acids. CDR1 and CDR2 (germline): SGHTA, FQGTGA. The DNA for the CDR3 is TGTGCCAGCAGCTTTGAGGGAGCGTCGTTAGATACGCAGTATTTT. This sequence encodes CASSFEGASLDTQYF.

Only a few counts were recorded for this clonotype. The V and J genes are TRBV24-1 and TRBJ2-7; D remains unclear. V dropped 5 bases and J dropped 1 base, with 8 bases sitting between them. This CDR3 is built from 13 residues. Germline V CDR1 and CDR2: KGHDR, SFDVKD. CDR3 DNA sequence: TGTGCCACCAGTGGGACCAGTTCCTACGAGCAGTACTTC. This sequence encodes CATSGTSSYEQYF.

This clonotype was seen a few times. This rearrangement joins TRBV7-2 to TRBJ2-3, with a tentative D call TRBD1 (6 bases). The CDR3 extends over 17 amino acids. Trimming stripped 6 bases from V and 1 base from J, with 20 bases between. CDR1 is SGHTA, CDR2 FQGNSA, per germline. CDR3 loop: CASSRNVGAGRTDTQYF. The CDR3 DNA reads TGTGCCAGCAGTCGAAACGTGGGGGCAGGGCGCACAGATACGCAGTATTTT.

Comments on this clonotype: A much larger clone sits a single nucleotide away, making a read error possible. The chain carries TRBV5-6 and TRBJ2-1; TRBD2 agrees at 12 bases. From germline, CDR1 is SGHDT and CDR2 YYEEEE. The CDR3 has 18 amino acids. J was trimmed by 6 bases and V by 4 bases; bases with no gene match: 14. The CDR3 here is CASSRTSVTSGRVNEQFF. In nucleotides, the CDR3 is TGTGCCAGCAGCCGAACTTCTGTGACTAGCGGGAGAGTCAATGAGCAGTTCTTC. Full variable domain (outside the CDR3, taken from reference TRBV5-6 and TRBJ2-1): DAGVTQSPTHLIKTRGQQVTLRCSPKSGHDTVSWYQQALGQGPQFIFQYYEEEERQRGNFPDRFSGHQFPNYSSELNVNALLLGDSALYLCASSRTSVTSGRVNEQFFGPGTRLTVL.

This chain uses TRBV28 with TRBJ1-2, with D unclear. CDR1 is MDHEN and CDR2 is SYDVKM in the germline V gene. Trimming pared 2 bases from V and 8 bases from J, leaving 9 bases between. The CDR3 runs to 12 residues. The CDR3 sequence: CASSLMGRGYTF. CDR3 bases: TGTGCCAGCAGTTTAATGGGAAGGGGCTACACCTTC.

This clonotype was counted ten times or more. V usage is TRBV5-1 and J usage is TRBJ2-3; 10 bases match TRBD2. Germline assignment: CDR1 SGHRS and CDR2 YFSETQ. This CDR3 spans 16 amino acids. The J segment lost 5 bases and the V segment lost 4 bases, leaving 10 bases of the junction unmatched. The CDR3 is CASSPVPAGGVDTQYF. The DNA of the CDR3 is TGCGCCAGCAGCCCCGTCCCAGCGGGAGGGGTAGATACGCAGTATTTT.

V and J are TRBV9 and TRBJ2-1; D might be TRBD1 (6 bases). Germline CDR1 and CDR2: SGDLS and YYNGEE. Deletions cut 0 bases from V and 4 bases from J, with 11 bases between. This CDR3 comprises 15 residues. CDR3 amino acids: CASSVDAGVYNEQFF. In DNA form, the CDR3 reads TGTGCCAGCAGCGTAGATGCAGGGGTATACAATGAGCAGTTCTTC.

V is TRBV25-1 and J is TRBJ1-4; no clear D. V gave up 4 bases and J gave up 4 bases, with 7 bases separating them. The CDR3 is 13 residues long. In germline, CDR1 is MGHDK, CDR2 SYGVNS. The chain's CDR3 is CASSGRGNEKLFF. DNA of the CDR3: TGTGCCAGCAGTGGACGAGGTAATGAAAAACTGTTTTTT.

In this sample, this clonotype turned up many times. V is TRBV28 and J is TRBJ2-5; TRBD2 aligns across 10 bases. The V segment lost 10 bases and the J segment 4 bases; nucleotides outside the gene matches: 9. The CDR3 sequence is 14 residues long. CDR1 is MDHEN, CDR2 SYDVKM, per germline. The CDR3 reads CATHSGRASETQYF. The CDR3 DNA reads TGTGCCACCCACAGCGGGAGGGCCTCAGAGACCCAGTACTTC.

This chain joins TRBV29-1 and TRBJ2-7; D perhaps matches TRBD2 (6 bases). Germline lookup yields CDR1 SQVTM and CDR2 ANQGSEA. This CDR3 region has 12 residues. The CDR3 nucleotides are TGCGGCGGGCGGGGTGCCTCCTACGAGCAGTACTTC. It specifies CGGRGASYEQYF.

The chain has TRBV10-3 and TRBJ2-3; 9 bases match TRBD1. Germline CDR1 is ENHRY and CDR2 is SYGVKD. CDR3 size: 15 residues. Trimming at V came to 1 base and at J to 1 base, leaving 0 bases not matched to a gene. In DNA, the CDR3 is TGTGCCATCAGTGAGTGGACAGGGGGCACAGATACGCAGTATTTT. This sequence encodes CAISEWTGGTDTQYF.